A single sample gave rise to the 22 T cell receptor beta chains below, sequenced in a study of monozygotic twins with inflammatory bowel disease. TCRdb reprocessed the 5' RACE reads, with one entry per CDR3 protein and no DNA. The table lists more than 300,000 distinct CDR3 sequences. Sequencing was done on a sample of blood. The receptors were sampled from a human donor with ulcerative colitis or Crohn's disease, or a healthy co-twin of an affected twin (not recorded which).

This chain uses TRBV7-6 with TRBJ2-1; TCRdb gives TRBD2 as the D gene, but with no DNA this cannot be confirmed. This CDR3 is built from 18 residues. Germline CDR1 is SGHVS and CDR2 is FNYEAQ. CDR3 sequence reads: CASSPGTSGGLSDNEQFF.

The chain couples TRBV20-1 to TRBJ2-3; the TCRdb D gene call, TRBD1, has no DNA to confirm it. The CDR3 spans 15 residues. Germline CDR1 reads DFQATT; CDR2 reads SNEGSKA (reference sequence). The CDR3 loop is CSASFGGGAADTQYF.

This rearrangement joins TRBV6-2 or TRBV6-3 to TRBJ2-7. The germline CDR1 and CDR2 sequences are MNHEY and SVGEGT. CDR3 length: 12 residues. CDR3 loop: CASSFERYEQYF.

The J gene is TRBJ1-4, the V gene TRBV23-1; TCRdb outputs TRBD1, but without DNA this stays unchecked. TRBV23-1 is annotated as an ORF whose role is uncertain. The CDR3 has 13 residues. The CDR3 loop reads CASSQSSGTDLFF.

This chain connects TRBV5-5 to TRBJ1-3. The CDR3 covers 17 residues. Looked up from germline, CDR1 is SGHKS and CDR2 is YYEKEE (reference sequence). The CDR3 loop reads CASTPSPGQSSGNTIYF.

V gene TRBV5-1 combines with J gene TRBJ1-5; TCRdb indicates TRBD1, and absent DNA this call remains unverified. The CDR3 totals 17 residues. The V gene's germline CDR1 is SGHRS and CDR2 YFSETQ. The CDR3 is CASSSYPQTGGNQPQHF.

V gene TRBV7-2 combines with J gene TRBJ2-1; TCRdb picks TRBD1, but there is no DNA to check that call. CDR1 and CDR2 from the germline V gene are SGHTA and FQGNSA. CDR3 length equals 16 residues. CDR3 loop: CASSLRGGQGGNEQFF.

CDR3 amino acids: CASSYSGGVGNTEAFF. The rearrangement uses TRBV6-5 and TRBJ1-1. This CDR3 region has 16 residues. CDR1 is MNHEY, CDR2 SVGAGI, per germline.

CDR3 sequence reads: CAWKVTAGNTIYF. The chain couples TRBV30 to TRBJ1-3. The CDR3 covers 13 residues. CDR1 is GTSNPN and CDR2 is SVGIG in the germline V gene (reference sequence).

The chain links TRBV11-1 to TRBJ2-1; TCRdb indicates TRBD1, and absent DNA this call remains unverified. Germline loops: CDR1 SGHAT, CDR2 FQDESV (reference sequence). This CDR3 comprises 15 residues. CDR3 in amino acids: CASSWGPEFRGEQFF.

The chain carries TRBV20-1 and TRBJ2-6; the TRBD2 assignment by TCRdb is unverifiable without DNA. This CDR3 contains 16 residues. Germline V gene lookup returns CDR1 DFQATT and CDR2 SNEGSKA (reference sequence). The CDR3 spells CSATFGGASGANVLTF.

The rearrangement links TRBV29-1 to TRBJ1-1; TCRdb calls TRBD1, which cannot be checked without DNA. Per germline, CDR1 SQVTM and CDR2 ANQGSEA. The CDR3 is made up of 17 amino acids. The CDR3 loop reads CSVEGALGSRSNTEAFF.

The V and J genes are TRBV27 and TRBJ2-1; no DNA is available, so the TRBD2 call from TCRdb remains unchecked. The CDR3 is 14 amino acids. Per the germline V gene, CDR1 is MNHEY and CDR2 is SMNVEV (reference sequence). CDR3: CASSSQARYNEQFF.

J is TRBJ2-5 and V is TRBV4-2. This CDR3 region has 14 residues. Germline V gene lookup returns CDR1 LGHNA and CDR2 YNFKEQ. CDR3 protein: CASSQFGPRETQYF.

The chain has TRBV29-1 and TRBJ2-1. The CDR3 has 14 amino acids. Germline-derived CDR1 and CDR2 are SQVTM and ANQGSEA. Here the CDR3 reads CSVEGQWGLNEQFF.

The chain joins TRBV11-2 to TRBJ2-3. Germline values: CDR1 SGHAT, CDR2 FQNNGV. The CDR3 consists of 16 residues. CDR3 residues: CASSLRVSVFVDTQYF.

The CDR3 loop reads CASTVGGTGGLSGANVLTF. V usage is TRBV28 and J usage is TRBJ2-6; with no DNA, the TCRdb D assignment of TRBD1 cannot be verified. Per the germline V gene, CDR1 is MDHEN and CDR2 is SYDVKM. CDR3 length: 19 residues.

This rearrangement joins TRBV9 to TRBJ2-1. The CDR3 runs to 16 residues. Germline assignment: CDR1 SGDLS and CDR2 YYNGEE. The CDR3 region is CASSERSVTYYNEQFF.

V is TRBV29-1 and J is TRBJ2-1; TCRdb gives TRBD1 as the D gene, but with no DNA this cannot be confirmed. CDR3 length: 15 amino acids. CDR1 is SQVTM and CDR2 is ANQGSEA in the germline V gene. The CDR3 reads CSVTISGTGRNEQFF.

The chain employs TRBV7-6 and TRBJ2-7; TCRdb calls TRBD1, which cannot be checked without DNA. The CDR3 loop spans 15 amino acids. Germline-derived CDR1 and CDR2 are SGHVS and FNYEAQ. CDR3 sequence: CASSPGQGGSYEQYF.

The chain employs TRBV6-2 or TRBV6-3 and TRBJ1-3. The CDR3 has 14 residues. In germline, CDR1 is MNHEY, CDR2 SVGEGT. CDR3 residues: CASSSQGLPNTIYF.

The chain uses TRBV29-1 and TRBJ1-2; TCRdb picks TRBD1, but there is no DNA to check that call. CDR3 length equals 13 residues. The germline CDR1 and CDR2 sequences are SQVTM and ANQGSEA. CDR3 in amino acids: CSVAGQGVTGYTF.